This T cell receptor beta chain was retrieved from a study of T cell repertoires in cytomegalovirus infection. Study overall: Carrying CMV and the relevant HLA type showed in public TCR beta signatures.

Germline values: CDR1 SGHTA, CDR2 FQGNSA. The CDR3 is 15 amino acids. TCRdb used MiXCR to reprocess the reads, holding one entry per CDR3 protein. Of 510,000 or so distinct CDR3 sequences listed, less than 30% were seen once; the top ten hold less than 15%. Study-level results: Cumulated frequencies of public TCR beta families served to identify carriers of CMV plus the relevant HLA. Clonotype analysis showed dominance of the ex vivo response by HLA-C-restricted CMV-specific TCR beta clonotypes.

Comments on this clonotype: The antigen remains unidentified. A single base separates this from a much larger clone, so it may be a read error.

The chain recombines TRBV7-2 with TRBJ1-6, with TRBD1 matching over 8 bases. The sequencing input was PBMCs. This TCR was recovered from a human donor in good health (CMV status not recorded). Some clones in this sample may be carry-over from other donors' samples. CDR3 in amino acids: CASSSRTGISSPIHF. CDR3 in DNA: TGTGCCAGCAGCTCCAGGACAGGGATCAGTTCACCCATCCACTTT.